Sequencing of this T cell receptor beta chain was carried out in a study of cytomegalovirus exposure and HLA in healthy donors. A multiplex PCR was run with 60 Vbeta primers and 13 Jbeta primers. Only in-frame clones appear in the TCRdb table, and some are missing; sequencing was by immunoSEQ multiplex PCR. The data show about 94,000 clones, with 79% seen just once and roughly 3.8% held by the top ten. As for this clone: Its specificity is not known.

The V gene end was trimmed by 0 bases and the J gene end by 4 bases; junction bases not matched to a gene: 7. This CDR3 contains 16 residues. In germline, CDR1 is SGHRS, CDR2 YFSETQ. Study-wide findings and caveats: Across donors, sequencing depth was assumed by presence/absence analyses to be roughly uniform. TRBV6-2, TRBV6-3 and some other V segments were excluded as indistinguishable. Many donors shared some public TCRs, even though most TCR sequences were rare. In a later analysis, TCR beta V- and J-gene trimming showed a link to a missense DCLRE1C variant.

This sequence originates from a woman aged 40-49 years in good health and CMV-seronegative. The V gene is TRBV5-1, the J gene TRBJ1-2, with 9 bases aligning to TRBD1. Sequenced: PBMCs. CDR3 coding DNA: TGCGCCAGCAGCTTGGGAGGGACAGGGATCGGCTATGGCTACACCTTC. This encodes CASSLGGTGIGYGYTF.